These 7 T cell receptor beta chains came from one sample sequenced in a study of blood T cell repertoires in COVID-19. Assay: immunoSEQ multiplex PCR; the TCRdb copy retains only in-frame clones and omits some. The sample lists around 400,000 clones, roughly 86% seen once, with about 1.7% in the top ten. Input material: PBMCs or T cells enriched from blood (not recorded which). The receptors originated from a woman in her thirties who had recovered from COVID-19.

In its sample, this clone was seen a few times. The rearrangement links TRBV4-1 to TRBJ1-2, with 7 bases fitting TRBD1. The V segment lost 2 bases and the J segment 4 bases; nucleotides outside the gene matches: 7. The germline CDR1 and CDR2 sequences are MGHRA and YSYEKL. The CDR3 consists of 15 residues. The CDR3 spells CASSQNDRVPYGYTF. For the CDR3, the DNA is TGCGCCAGCAGCCAAAATGACAGGGTTCCCTATGGCTACACCTTC.

The chain joins TRBV7-9 to TRBJ1-1, with TRBD1 matching 8 bases. J lost 0 bases, V lost 10 bases, and 7 bases had no gene match. Germline V gene lookup returns CDR1 SEHNR and CDR2 FQNEAQ (reference sequence). This CDR3 is built from 14 residues. CDR3 protein: CATLPGGMNTEAFF. DNA for the CDR3: TGTGCCACCCTACCAGGGGGCATGAACACTGAAGCTTTCTTT.

The chain links TRBV6-1 to TRBJ2-1, with D maybe TRBD2 (5 bases). Per the germline V gene, CDR1 is MNHNS and CDR2 is SASEGT. The CDR3 has 14 amino acids. V was shortened by 3 bases and J by 8 bases, with 14 bases between the two germline ends. The CDR3 sequence: CASSEDVPRDEQFF. CDR3 nucleotides: TGTGCCAGCAGTGAGGATGTCCCGAGGGATGAGCAGTTCTTC.

This clone came up once. V gene TRBV7-3 combines with J gene TRBJ1-1, with TRBD1 matching over 8 bases. Trimming removed 1 base from V and 1 base from J; junction bases left unmatched: 5. CDR3 size: 16 residues. The germline V gene has CDR1 SGHTA and CDR2 FQGTGA. Written as DNA, the CDR3 is TGTGCCAGCAGCTTAAGACCGACAGGGGAGAACACTGAAGCTTTCTTT. This translates into CASSLRPTGENTEAFF.

The chain employs TRBV7-8 and TRBJ2-3; D may be TRBD2 (6 bases). The ends were cut back, 1 base at V and 2 bases at J, with 10 bases in the middle. CDR1 SGHVS and CDR2 FQNEAQ come from the germline V gene. This CDR3 is built from 15 residues. The CDR3 bases are TGTGCCAGCAGCTTAGATGGGGGGTTCACAGATACGCAGTATTTT. Protein sequence: CASSLDGGFTDTQYF.

This clone occurred once. The chain links TRBV30 to TRBJ1-6; no reliable D call. This CDR3 is 13 amino acids long. The V end was cut by 3 bases, the J end by 9 bases, with 12 bases between. CDR1 GTSNPN and CDR2 SVGIG come from the germline V gene (reference sequence). DNA for the CDR3: TGTGCCTGGAGAAGACTTACCCCTTCACCCCTCCACTTT. It yields the protein CAWRRLTPSPLHF.

V and J are TRBV9 and TRBJ2-1; 8 nucleotides match TRBD2. V was pared by 0 bases and J by 9 bases, with 8 bases of the junction left unmatched. The CDR3 is made up of 15 amino acids. The germline gives CDR1 SGDLS, CDR2 YYNGEE. In DNA form, the CDR3 reads TGTGCCAGCAGCGTAGGAGCGGGAGACCTCAGTGAGCAGTTCTTC. Amino acids: CASSVGAGDLSEQFF.